The 16 T cell receptor beta chains below all came from one sample that was sequenced in a study of cytotoxic CD8 clonotypes in ibrutinib-treated CLL. TCRdb's table, derived via immunoSEQ multiplex PCR, lists solely in-frame clones and lacks some. The table records approximately 100,000 clones, approximately 56% of them present only once. Specimen: PBMCs, collected after 24 months of ibrutinib treatment. These receptors originate from a human donor with chronic lymphocytic leukemia.

The V call is TRBV12-5, the J call TRBJ1-1; D gene uncertain. CDR1 and CDR2 from the germline V gene are LGHNT and FRNRAP. V shed 2 bases and J shed 1 base, with 5 bases lying between them. The CDR3 has 13 residues. DNA for the CDR3: TGTGCTAGTGGTTTGAAGGGGAACACTGAAGCTTTCTTT. This encodes CASGLKGNTEAFF.

This clone has a single count. The rearrangement uses TRBV7-9 and TRBJ1-5, with D perhaps TRBD1 (5 bases). This CDR3 contains 15 residues. CDR1 is SEHNR and CDR2 is FQNEAQ in the germline V gene (reference sequence). V was clipped by 2 bases and J by 4 bases, with 12 bases between them. This chain's CDR3 is CASSLRGRVNQPQHF. CDR3 coding DNA: TGTGCCAGCAGCTTACGTGGCAGGGTGAATCAGCCCCAGCATTTT.

Details on this clone: Other nucleotide sequences in the sample specify the same CDR3. The chain couples TRBV7-9 to TRBJ2-7, with 8 nucleotides matching TRBD1. Germline V gene data show CDR1 as SEHNR and CDR2 as FQNEAQ (reference sequence). V was pared by 1 base and J by 3 bases, with 2 bases of the junction left unmatched. This CDR3 has 14 amino acids. The CDR3 here is CASSLGGTGYEQYF. DNA for the CDR3: TGTGCCAGCAGCTTAGGAGGGACAGGCTACGAGCAGTACTTC.

CDR3 DNA: TGTGCCAGCAGCCAGGGACTGAAGGCAGATACGCAGTATTTT. Translation gives CASSQGLKADTQYF. The chain joins TRBV7-3 to TRBJ2-3, with TRBD2 as a possible D gene (6 bases). From germline, CDR1 is SGHTA and CDR2 FQGTGA. V shed 5 bases and J shed 4 bases, with 13 bases lying between them. The CDR3 covers 14 residues. Together with reference TRBV7-3 and TRBJ2-3, the CDR3 gives the full variable domain: GAGVSQTPSNKVTEKGKYVELRCDPISGHTALYWYRQSLGQGPEFLIYFQGTGAADDSGLPNDRFFAVRPEGSVSTLKIQRTERGDSAVYLCASSQGLKADTQYFGPGTRLTVL.

V is TRBV5-1 and J is TRBJ2-1, with D possibly being TRBD2 (6 bases). The CDR3 has 16 amino acids. Germline CDR1 SGHRS, CDR2 YFSETQ. The germline V and J ends were trimmed by 6 bases and 0 bases, with 16 bases remaining between them. The CDR3 DNA is TGCGCCAGCAAAAACGGGAGTCCCCGCTCCTACAATGAGCAGTTCTTC. Protein: CASKNGSPRSYNEQFF.

V usage is TRBV7-9 and J usage is TRBJ2-7, with D tentatively TRBD1 (6 bases). CDR3 length: 12 residues. The germline V gene has CDR1 SEHNR and CDR2 FQNEAQ (reference sequence). V gave up 5 bases and J gave up 5 bases, with 10 bases separating them. The CDR3 nucleotides are TGTGCCAGCAGCAACAGGGAAAACGAGCAGTACTTC. Protein sequence: CASSNRENEQYF.

The gene calls are TRBV5-6 and TRBJ1-6; 8 bases map to TRBD1. Unmatched junction bases numbered 7, after V lost 3 bases and J lost 8 bases. Germline assignment: CDR1 SGHDT and CDR2 YYEEEE. This CDR3 is built from 15 residues. As DNA, the CDR3 is TGTGCCAGCAGCTCCCTGGACAGGGATCATTCACCCCTCCACTTT. Translated: CASSSLDRDHSPLHF. Complete variable domain (other parts from reference TRBV5-6 and TRBJ1-6): DAGVTQSPTHLIKTRGQQVTLRCSPKSGHDTVSWYQQALGQGPQFIFQYYEEEERQRGNFPDRFSGHQFPNYSSELNVNALLLGDSALYLCASSSLDRDHSPLHFGNGTRLTVT.

The rearrangement uses TRBV2 and TRBJ2-5; 8 bases are shared with TRBD2. Unmatched junction bases numbered 4, after V lost 8 bases and J lost 5 bases. Germline V gene data show CDR1 as SNHLY and CDR2 as FYNNEI. The CDR3 totals 12 residues. The CDR3 spells CASGTSMETQYF. The CDR3 nucleotides are TGTGCCAGCGGGACTAGTATGGAGACCCAGTACTTC.

The chain uses TRBV19 and TRBJ2-7, with TRBD1 matching 12 bases. Germline CDR1 and CDR2: LNHDA and SQIVND (reference sequence). This CDR3 contains 16 residues. Losses at the gene ends were 4 bases for V and 5 bases for J; bases not matched to a gene: 9. The CDR3 region is CASSTGTGGVVNEQYF. In DNA form, the CDR3 reads TGTGCCAGTAGTACCGGGACAGGGGGCGTTGTCAACGAGCAGTACTTC.

The V call is TRBV7-8, the J call TRBJ2-2; D is perhaps TRBD2 (6 bases). The CDR3 has 15 residues. Trimming took 8 bases from V and 2 from J, leaving 15 bases between them. Germline V CDR1 and CDR2: SGHVS, FQNEAQ. CDR3 amino acids: CASGVAELNTGELFF. CDR3 nucleotides: TGTGCCAGCGGGGTAGCGGAATTAAACACCGGGGAGCTGTTTTTT. Based on the CDR3 plus reference TRBV7-8 and TRBJ2-2, the full variable domain is GAGVSQSPRYKVAKRGQDVALRCDPISGHVSLFWYQQALGQGPEFLTYFQNEAQLDKSGLPSDRFFAERPEGSVSTLKIQRTQQEDSAVYLCASGVAELNTGELFFGEGSRLTVL.

The chain employs TRBV5-1 and TRBJ1-6, with 11 nucleotides matching TRBD1. Losses at the gene ends were 7 bases for V and 8 bases for J; bases not matched to a gene: 5. The CDR3 spans 14 residues. Germline V lookup: CDR1 SGHRS, CDR2 YFSETQ. The CDR3 sequence: CASSPGQGDSPLHF. DNA of the CDR3: TGCGCCAGCTCCCCGGGACAGGGGGATTCACCCCTCCACTTT. The full variable domain, rest sourced from reference TRBV5-1 and TRBJ1-6, is KAGVTQTPRYLIKTRGQQVTLSCSPISGHRSVSWYQQTPGQGLQFLFEYFSETQRNKGNFPGRFSGRQFSNSRSEMNVSTLELGDSALYLCASSPGQGDSPLHFGNGTRLTVT.

A few counts support this clone. The rearrangement joins TRBV9 to TRBJ1-6, with D tentatively TRBD1 (6 bases). V was trimmed by 2 bases and J by 10 bases, leaving 13 bases between them. Germline assignment: CDR1 SGDLS and CDR2 YYNGEE. The CDR3 extends over 14 amino acids. CDR3 DNA sequence: TGTGCCAGCAGCGTTAGAGGGGGAAGATCACCCCTCCACTTT. Translated, it gives CASSVRGGRSPLHF.

This chain joins TRBV4-2 and TRBJ2-7; D perhaps matches TRBD1 (5 bases). The germline gives CDR1 LGHNA, CDR2 YNFKEQ. This CDR3 is built from 15 residues. Trimming stripped 2 bases from V and 5 bases from J, with 16 bases between. Here the CDR3 DNA reads TGTGCCAGCAGCCAAATAGGGGCAGGGCGAAACGAGCAGTACTTC. Residues: CASSQIGAGRNEQYF.

The chain couples TRBV10-3 to TRBJ2-2; D possibly corresponds to TRBD1 (6 bases). V was pared by 7 bases and J by 3 bases, with 9 bases between. The germline CDR1 and CDR2 sequences are ENHRY and SYGVKD. The CDR3 covers 13 residues. Written as DNA, the CDR3 is TGTGCCATCACCGGGACACACACCGGGGAGCTGTTTTTT. It is translated as CAITGTHTGELFF.

J is TRBJ2-7 and V is TRBV7-6, with TRBD1 identical over 12 bases. CDR3 length: 14 amino acids. J lost 6 bases, V lost 6 bases, and 6 bases had no gene match. Germline CDR1 reads SGHVS; CDR2 reads FNYEAQ. The CDR3 reads CASSPGQGAAEQYF. The CDR3 region has the DNA TGTGCCAGCAGTCCGGGACAGGGGGCGGCCGAGCAGTACTTC.

This chain uses TRBV5-6 with TRBJ1-4; the D gene is possibly TRBD1 (5 bases). This CDR3 contains 15 residues. CDR1 is SGHDT and CDR2 is YYEEEE in the germline V gene. V gave up 4 bases and J gave up 4 bases, with 14 bases separating them. The CDR3 loop reads CASSQSQQVNEKLFF. The CDR3 region has the DNA TGTGCCAGCAGCCAGTCACAACAGGTTAATGAAAAACTGTTTTTT.